Shown below are 19 T cell receptor beta chains from a single sample sequenced in a study of response to subunit inactivated influenza vaccine. TCRdb fed the RT-PCR reads into MiXCR, producing one record per CDR3 protein. The sample records 500,000 or so distinct CDR3 sequences, 16% being singletons. Source: CD4+ T cells sorted from PBMCs, taken around 25 months after vaccination. The receptor set was obtained from a man in his fifties or sixties who received an inactivated influenza vaccine.

This clonotype was seen at least ten times. V and J are TRBV7-2 and TRBJ2-1; the match to TRBD2 covers 7 bases. Losses at the gene ends were 4 bases for V and 10 bases for J; bases not matched to a gene: 7. Per the germline V gene, CDR1 is SGHTA and CDR2 is FQGNSA. This CDR3 is 13 amino acids long. The CDR3 protein is CASSSLAGLEQFF. The CDR3, as DNA: TGTGCCAGCAGCTCCCTCGCGGGACTAGAGCAGTTCTTC.

This chain's CDR3 is CSASDRPDTQYF. The CDR3, as DNA: TGCAGTGCTAGTGATAGGCCAGATACGCAGTATTTT. The chain combines TRBV20-1 with TRBJ2-3; no firm D call. The V gene's germline CDR1 is DFQATT and CDR2 SNEGSKA (reference sequence). This CDR3 has 12 amino acids. The ends were cut back, 3 bases at V and 4 bases at J, with 8 bases in the middle.

This clonotype was recorded many times. The chain joins TRBV7-2 to TRBJ2-1; weak D call: TRBD2 (5 bases). Germline lookup yields CDR1 SGHTA and CDR2 FQGNSA. Trimming cost V 7 bases and J 7 bases, with 14 bases left between them. The CDR3 spans 13 residues. The CDR3, as DNA: TGTGCCAGCAATATTGGAGGCTTAAATGAGCAGTTCTTC. As protein: CASNIGGLNEQFF. The full variable domain, with the rest looked up from reference TRBV7-2 and TRBJ2-1, is GAGVSQSPSNKVTEKGKDVELRCDPISGHTALYWYRQSLGQGLEFLIYFQGNSAPDKSGLPSDRFSAERTGGSVSTLTIQRTQQEDSAVYLCASNIGGLNEQFFGPGTRLTVL.

This clonotype was observed a handful of times. The chain joins TRBV9 to TRBJ2-7; no firm D call. The CDR3 sequence is 14 residues long. The germline V gene encodes CDR1 SGDLS and CDR2 YYNGEE. Trimming removed 0 bases at V and 4 bases at J, with 11 bases between. CDR3 DNA: TGTGCCAGCAGCGTAGAAGCGAGTAGGTACGAGCAGTACTTC. Translated, it gives CASSVEASRYEQYF.

This clonotype was seen a few times. The CDR3 DNA is TGTGCCGCCAGACGGCCCCCTGAGAATGAGCAGTTCTTC. Protein sequence: CAARRPPENEQFF. This chain links TRBV10-3 with TRBJ2-1; D gene unclear. This CDR3 comprises 13 residues. The V end lost 11 bases, the J end lost 7 bases, and 18 bases lay between the germline ends. CDR1 and CDR2 (germline): ENHRY, SYGVKD.

This clonotype turned up a few times. The chain recombines TRBV29-1 with TRBJ2-1; no reliable D call. CDR3 length: 13 amino acids. Germline values: CDR1 SQVTM, CDR2 ANQGSEA. Trimming stripped 3 bases from V and 4 bases from J, with 10 bases between. CDR3 loop: CSVEESIYNEQFF. CDR3 nucleotide sequence: TGCAGCGTTGAGGAGTCCATTTACAATGAGCAGTTCTTC.

The chain carries TRBV20-1 and TRBJ2-7; D unresolved. V was trimmed by 2 bases and J by 3 bases, leaving 11 bases between them. The CDR3 spans 13 residues. Germline lookup yields CDR1 DFQATT and CDR2 SNEGSKA (reference sequence). The CDR3 nucleotides read TGCAGTGCTAGAAATAGCTATAGCTACGAGCAGTACTTC. It yields the protein CSARNSYSYEQYF.

The chain carries TRBV3-1 and TRBJ2-1; TRBD1 or TRBD2 may be the D gene (5 bases each). This CDR3 contains 15 residues. The germline V gene encodes CDR1 LGHDT and CDR2 YNNKEL (reference sequence). Trimming left V 1 base short and J 4 bases short, with 11 bases between. In DNA, the CDR3 is TGTGCCAGCAGCCAAGCCGGGACGGTTTACAATGAGCAGTTCTTC. This codes for CASSQAGTVYNEQFF.

A few counts support this clonotype. The rearrangement links TRBV6-2 or TRBV6-3 to TRBJ1-5; 10 positions agree with TRBD1. CDR1 and CDR2 (germline): MNHEY, SVGEGT. V dropped 2 bases and J dropped 1; count of bases not matched to a gene: 11. The CDR3 length is 19 residues. For the CDR3, the DNA is TGTGCCAGCAGTTACCCGGACAGGGGGAGTTCGTGGAGCAATCAGCCCCAGCATTTT. Protein: CASSYPDRGSSWSNQPQHF.

This clonotype was picked up a small number of times. The rearrangement uses TRBV4-1 and TRBJ2-4; D is possibly TRBD2 (6 bases). This CDR3 has 15 amino acids. Germline CDR1 reads MGHRA; CDR2 reads YSYEKL. Trimming cost V 0 bases and J 7 bases, with 13 bases left between them. CDR3 sequence reads: CASSQDGGGRNIQYF. In DNA form, the CDR3 reads TGCGCCAGCAGCCAAGATGGGGGTGGGAGGAACATTCAGTACTTC.

Worth noting for this clonotype: A read error may be the cause here, since a much bigger clone is one base away. The chain links TRBV12-3 or TRBV12-4 to TRBJ1-4, with D unresolved. This CDR3 region has 15 residues. Trimming pared 5 bases from V and 8 bases from J, leaving 18 bases between. The CDR3 bases are TGTGCCAGCAGTCCCTCACCCGGGCGGTACGAAAAACTGTTTTTT. This encodes CASSPSPGRYEKLFF.

This clonotype came up a few times. The chain is built from TRBV25-1 and TRBJ2-2; 8 bases agree with TRBD1. CDR3 size: 14 residues. J gave up 2 bases and V 7 bases, and 3 bases lay outside the gene matches. Per germline, CDR1 MGHDK and CDR2 SYGVNS. CDR3 DNA: TGTGCCAGCAATGACAGGGGAAACACCGGGGAGCTGTTTTTT. This translates into CASNDRGNTGELFF.

The table lists this clonotype with many counts. This chain uses TRBV6-2 or TRBV6-3 with TRBJ2-4, with 9 bases lining up with TRBD1. The junction had 1 base not matched to a gene; V was cut back by 0 bases and J by 10 bases. The CDR3 is 13 amino acids. The V gene's germline CDR1 is MNHEY and CDR2 SVGEGT. In nucleotides, the CDR3 is TGTGCCAGCAGTTACTCGGGACAGGGTATTCAGTACTTC. Its protein is CASSYSGQGIQYF.

This clonotype was detected only a few times. The rearrangement joins TRBV9 to TRBJ2-4, with 10 positions matching TRBD1. This CDR3 region has 14 residues. Trimming cost V 0 bases and J 7 bases; bases outside gene matches: 1. Looked up from germline, CDR1 is SGDLS and CDR2 is YYNGEE. For the CDR3, the DNA is TGTGCCAGCAGCGTAGGACAGGGGGCGAACATTCAGTACTTC. It is translated as CASSVGQGANIQYF. Based on the CDR3 plus reference TRBV9 and TRBJ2-4, the full variable domain is DSGVTQTPKHLITATGQRVTLRCSPRSGDLSVYWYQQSLDQGLQFLIQYYNGEERAKGNILERFSAQQFPDLHSELNLSSLELGDSALYFCASSVGQGANIQYFGAGTRLSVL.

This clonotype was picked up many times. This rearrangement joins TRBV6-1 to TRBJ2-7, with D perhaps TRBD1 (6 bases). This CDR3 is 15 amino acids long. The V gene lost 6 bases and the J gene lost 0 bases, with 15 bases spanning the gap. Looked up from germline, CDR1 is MNHNS and CDR2 is SASEGT. For the CDR3, the DNA is TGTGCCAGCAGGCTCGGCACAGGGAGCTCCTACGAGCAGTACTTC. This codes for CASRLGTGSSYEQYF.

CDR3 amino acids: CATSRVWEKETQYF. Here the CDR3 DNA reads TGTGCCACCAGCAGAGTTTGGGAGAAAGAGACCCAGTACTTC. The V call is TRBV15, the J call TRBJ2-5, with D possibly being TRBD2 (5 bases). This CDR3 is 14 amino acids long. Trimming shortened V by 1 base and J by 3 bases, and 9 bases separated the two germline ends. Germline CDR1 and CDR2: LNHNV and YYDKDF (reference sequence).

This clonotype was counted many times. The V call is TRBV5-1, the J call TRBJ1-6, with D uncertain. The germline V gene encodes CDR1 SGHRS and CDR2 YFSETQ. V was pared by 1 base and J by 7 bases, with 12 bases between. The CDR3 is 15 amino acids. CDR3 sequence (DNA): TGCGCCAGCAGCTTGTCGACGGGCCCCAATTCACCCCTCCACTTT. Its translation: CASSLSTGPNSPLHF.

Only a few counts were recorded for this clonotype. The chain joins TRBV5-1 to TRBJ2-7, with 7 bases identical to TRBD1. Germline V gives CDR1 SGHRS, CDR2 YFSETQ. V was clipped by 5 bases and J by 2 bases; unmatched bases: 7. The CDR3 totals 14 residues. This CDR3 is CASRLVTGAYEQYF. The CDR3 DNA reads as TGCGCCAGCAGATTAGTTACAGGGGCCTACGAGCAGTACTTC. Complete variable domain (other parts from reference TRBV5-1 and TRBJ2-7): KAGVTQTPRYLIKTRGQQVTLSCSPISGHRSVSWYQQTPGQGLQFLFEYFSETQRNKGNFPGRFSGRQFSNSRSEMNVSTLELGDSALYLCASRLVTGAYEQYFGPGTRLTVT.

The DNA of the CDR3 is TGTGCCAGCAGCCAAGCTTTGTCAGCGAACACCGGGGAGCTGTTTTTT. Translating gives CASSQALSANTGELFF. This chain connects TRBV3-1 to TRBJ2-2; D is unresolved. Between the trimmed V and J ends, which lost 1 base and 0 bases, there was a span of 9 bases. The CDR3 sequence is 16 residues long. Germline CDR1 is LGHDT and CDR2 is YNNKEL (reference sequence).